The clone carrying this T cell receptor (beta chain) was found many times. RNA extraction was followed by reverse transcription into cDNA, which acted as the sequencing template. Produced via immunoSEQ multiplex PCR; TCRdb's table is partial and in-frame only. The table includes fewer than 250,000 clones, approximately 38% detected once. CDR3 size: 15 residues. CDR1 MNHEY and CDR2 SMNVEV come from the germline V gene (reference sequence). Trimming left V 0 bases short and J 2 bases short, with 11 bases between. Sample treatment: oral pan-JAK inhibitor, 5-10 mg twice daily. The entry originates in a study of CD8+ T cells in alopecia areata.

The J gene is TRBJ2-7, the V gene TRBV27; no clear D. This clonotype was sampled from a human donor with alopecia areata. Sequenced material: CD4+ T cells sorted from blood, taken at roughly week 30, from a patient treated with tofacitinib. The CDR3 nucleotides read TGTGCCAGCAGTTTATCCCCTTTGGGCACCTACGAGCAGTACTTC. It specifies CASSLSPLGTYEQYF.